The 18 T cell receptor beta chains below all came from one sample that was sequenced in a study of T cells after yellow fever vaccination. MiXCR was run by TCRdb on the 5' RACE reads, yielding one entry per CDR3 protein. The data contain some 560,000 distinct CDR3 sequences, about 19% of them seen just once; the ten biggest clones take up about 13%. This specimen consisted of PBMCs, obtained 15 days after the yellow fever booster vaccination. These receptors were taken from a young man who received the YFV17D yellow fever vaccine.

The CDR3 here is CSVLISGETQYF. CDR3 DNA sequence: TGCAGCGTGCTTATCTCCGGGGAGACCCAGTACTTC. This chain joins TRBV29-1 and TRBJ2-5; D gene uncertain. The CDR3 is made up of 12 amino acids. V was pared by 6 bases and J by 5 bases, with 13 bases between. Per the germline V gene, CDR1 is SQVTM and CDR2 is ANQGSEA.

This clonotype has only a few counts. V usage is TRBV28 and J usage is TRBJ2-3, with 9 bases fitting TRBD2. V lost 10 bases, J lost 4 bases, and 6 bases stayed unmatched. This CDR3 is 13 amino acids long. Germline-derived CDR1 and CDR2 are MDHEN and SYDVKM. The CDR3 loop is CATKTSGPDTQYF. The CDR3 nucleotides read TGTGCCACCAAGACTAGCGGTCCAGATACGCAGTATTTT.

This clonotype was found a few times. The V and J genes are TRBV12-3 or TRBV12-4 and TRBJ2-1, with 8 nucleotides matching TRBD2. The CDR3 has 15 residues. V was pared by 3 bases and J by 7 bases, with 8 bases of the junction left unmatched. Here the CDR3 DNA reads TGTGCCAGCAGTTTCGGGCGGGAGGTGAATAATGAGCAGTTCTTC. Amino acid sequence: CASSFGREVNNEQFF.

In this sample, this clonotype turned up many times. CDR3 in amino acids: CASSLRTASGRYTGELFF. CDR3 DNA: TGTGCCAGCAGCTTACGGACAGCGTCGGGGCGGTACACCGGGGAGCTGTTTTTT. The chain links TRBV11-2 to TRBJ2-2; a weak D match, TRBD1 (6 bases). Germline values: CDR1 SGHAT, CDR2 FQNNGV. The CDR3 is 18 residues long. V gave up 2 bases and J gave up 3 bases, with 19 bases separating them.

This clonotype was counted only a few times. The CDR3 spells CASSSLAGVLDEQFF. The CDR3 coding sequence is TGTGCCAGCAGCTCGCTAGCGGGAGTGTTGGATGAGCAGTTCTTC. The chain is built from TRBV7-9 and TRBJ2-1; the match to TRBD2 covers 10 bases. Per germline, CDR1 SEHNR and CDR2 FQNEAQ (reference sequence). The CDR3 extends over 15 amino acids. V lost 4 bases to trimming and J lost 8 bases; unmatched junction nucleotides: 8. Filled out from reference TRBV7-9 and TRBJ2-1, the complete variable domain reads DTGVSQNPRHKITKRGQNVTFRCDPISEHNRLYWYRQTLGQGPEFLTYFQNEAQLEKSRLLSDRFSAERPKGSFSTLEIQRTEQGDSAMYLCASSSLAGVLDEQFFGPGTRLTVL.

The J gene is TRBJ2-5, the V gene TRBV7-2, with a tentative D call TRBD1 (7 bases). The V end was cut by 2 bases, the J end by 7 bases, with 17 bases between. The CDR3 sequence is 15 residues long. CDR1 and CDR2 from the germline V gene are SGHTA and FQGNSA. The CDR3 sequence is CASSLITGAGGTQYF. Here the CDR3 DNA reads TGTGCCAGCAGCTTAATAACAGGGGCCGGGGGGACCCAGTACTTC. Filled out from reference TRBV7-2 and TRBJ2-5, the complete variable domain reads GAGVSQSPSNKVTEKGKDVELRCDPISGHTALYWYRQSLGQGLEFLIYFQGNSAPDKSGLPSDRFSAERTGGSVSTLTIQRTQQEDSAVYLCASSLITGAGGTQYFGPGTRLLVL.

The CDR3 coding sequence is TGTGCCAGCATAAAGCGACAGGGAGTTGATTTTCAGAACACTGAAGCTTTCTTT. Translating gives CASIKRQGVDFQNTEAFF. The gene calls are TRBV27 and TRBJ1-1; 7 bases map to TRBD1. After removal of 7 bases from V and 1 base from J, the junction contained 18 bases not matched to a gene. The CDR3 covers 18 residues. CDR1 and CDR2 from the germline V gene are MNHEY and SMNVEV (reference sequence).

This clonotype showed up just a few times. CDR3 residues: CASSLFRGARETQYF. The CDR3 coding sequence is TGCGCCAGCAGCTTGTTTCGGGGGGCGAGGGAGACCCAGTACTTC. The chain joins TRBV5-1 to TRBJ2-5, with D possibly matching TRBD2 (7 bases). The germline gives CDR1 SGHRS, CDR2 YFSETQ. V was shortened by 1 base and J by 5 bases, with 15 bases between the two germline ends. The CDR3 loop spans 15 amino acids.

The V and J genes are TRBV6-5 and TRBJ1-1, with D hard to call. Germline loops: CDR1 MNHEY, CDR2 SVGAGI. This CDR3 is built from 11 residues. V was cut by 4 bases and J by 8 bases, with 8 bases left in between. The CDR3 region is CASSFGIEAFF. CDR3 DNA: TGTGCCAGCAGTTTCGGAATAGAAGCTTTCTTT.

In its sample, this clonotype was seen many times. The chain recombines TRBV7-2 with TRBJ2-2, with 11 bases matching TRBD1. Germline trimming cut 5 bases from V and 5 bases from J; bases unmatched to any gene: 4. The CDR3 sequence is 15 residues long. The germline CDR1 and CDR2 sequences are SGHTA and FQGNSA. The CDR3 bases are TGTGCCAGCAGCGGACAGGGGGCAGGTACCGGGGAGCTGTTTTTT. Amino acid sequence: CASSGQGAGTGELFF.

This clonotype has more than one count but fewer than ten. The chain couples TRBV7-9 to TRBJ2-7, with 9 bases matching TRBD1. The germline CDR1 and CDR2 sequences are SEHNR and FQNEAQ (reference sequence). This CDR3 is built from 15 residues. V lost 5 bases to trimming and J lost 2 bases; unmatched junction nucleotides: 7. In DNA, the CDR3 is TGTGCCAGCAGCAAACCCGGGACAGGGACCTACGAGCAGTACTTC. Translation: CASSKPGTGTYEQYF.

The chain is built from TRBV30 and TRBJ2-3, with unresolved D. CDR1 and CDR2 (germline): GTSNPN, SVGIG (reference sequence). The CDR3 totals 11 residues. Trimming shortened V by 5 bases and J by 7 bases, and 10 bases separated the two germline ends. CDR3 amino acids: CAWEWVNTQYF. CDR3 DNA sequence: TGTGCCTGGGAGTGGGTCAATACGCAGTATTTT.

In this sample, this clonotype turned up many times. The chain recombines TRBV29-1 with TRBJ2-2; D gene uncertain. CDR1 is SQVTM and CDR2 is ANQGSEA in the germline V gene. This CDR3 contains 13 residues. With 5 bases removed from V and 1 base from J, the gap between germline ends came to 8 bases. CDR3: CSVRPENTGELFF. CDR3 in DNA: TGCAGCGTTCGGCCGGAGAACACCGGGGAGCTGTTTTTT.

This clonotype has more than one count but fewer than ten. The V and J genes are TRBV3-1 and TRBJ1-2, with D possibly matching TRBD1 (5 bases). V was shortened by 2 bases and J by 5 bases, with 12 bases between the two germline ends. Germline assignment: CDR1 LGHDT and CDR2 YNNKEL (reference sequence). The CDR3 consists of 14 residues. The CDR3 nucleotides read TGTGCCAGCAGCCAAACCGCTGGGACTTATGGCTACACCTTC. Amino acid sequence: CASSQTAGTYGYTF.

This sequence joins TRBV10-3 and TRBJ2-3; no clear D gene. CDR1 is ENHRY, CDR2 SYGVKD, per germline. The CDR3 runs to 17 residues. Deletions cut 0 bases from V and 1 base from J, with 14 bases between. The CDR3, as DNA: TGTGCCATCAGTGAGTCGACTCACGGACGGCGCACAGATACGCAGTATTTT. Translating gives CAISESTHGRRTDTQYF.

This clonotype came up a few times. The CDR3 region is CSANSETQYF. CDR3 in DNA: TGCAGCGCTAACAGCGAGACCCAGTACTTC. The rearrangement joins TRBV29-1 to TRBJ2-5, with unresolved D. The CDR3 contains 10 residues. Trimming removed 7 bases from V and 5 bases from J, with 8 bases in between. The germline V gene has CDR1 SQVTM and CDR2 ANQGSEA.

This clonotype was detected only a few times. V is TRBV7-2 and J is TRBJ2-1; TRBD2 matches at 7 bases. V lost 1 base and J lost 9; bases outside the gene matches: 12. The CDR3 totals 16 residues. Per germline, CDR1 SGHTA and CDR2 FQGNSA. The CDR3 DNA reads TGTGCCAGCAGCTTAGTACACCAGCGGGGCCTTGTTGAGCAGTTCTTC. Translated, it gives CASSLVHQRGLVEQFF.

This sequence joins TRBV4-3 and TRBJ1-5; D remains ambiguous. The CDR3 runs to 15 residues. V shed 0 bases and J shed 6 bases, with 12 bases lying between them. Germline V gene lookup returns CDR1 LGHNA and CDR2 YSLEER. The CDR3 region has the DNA TGCGCCAGCAGCCAAGATCGGAGGGTAAGTCAGCCCCAGCATTTT. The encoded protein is CASSQDRRVSQPQHF.